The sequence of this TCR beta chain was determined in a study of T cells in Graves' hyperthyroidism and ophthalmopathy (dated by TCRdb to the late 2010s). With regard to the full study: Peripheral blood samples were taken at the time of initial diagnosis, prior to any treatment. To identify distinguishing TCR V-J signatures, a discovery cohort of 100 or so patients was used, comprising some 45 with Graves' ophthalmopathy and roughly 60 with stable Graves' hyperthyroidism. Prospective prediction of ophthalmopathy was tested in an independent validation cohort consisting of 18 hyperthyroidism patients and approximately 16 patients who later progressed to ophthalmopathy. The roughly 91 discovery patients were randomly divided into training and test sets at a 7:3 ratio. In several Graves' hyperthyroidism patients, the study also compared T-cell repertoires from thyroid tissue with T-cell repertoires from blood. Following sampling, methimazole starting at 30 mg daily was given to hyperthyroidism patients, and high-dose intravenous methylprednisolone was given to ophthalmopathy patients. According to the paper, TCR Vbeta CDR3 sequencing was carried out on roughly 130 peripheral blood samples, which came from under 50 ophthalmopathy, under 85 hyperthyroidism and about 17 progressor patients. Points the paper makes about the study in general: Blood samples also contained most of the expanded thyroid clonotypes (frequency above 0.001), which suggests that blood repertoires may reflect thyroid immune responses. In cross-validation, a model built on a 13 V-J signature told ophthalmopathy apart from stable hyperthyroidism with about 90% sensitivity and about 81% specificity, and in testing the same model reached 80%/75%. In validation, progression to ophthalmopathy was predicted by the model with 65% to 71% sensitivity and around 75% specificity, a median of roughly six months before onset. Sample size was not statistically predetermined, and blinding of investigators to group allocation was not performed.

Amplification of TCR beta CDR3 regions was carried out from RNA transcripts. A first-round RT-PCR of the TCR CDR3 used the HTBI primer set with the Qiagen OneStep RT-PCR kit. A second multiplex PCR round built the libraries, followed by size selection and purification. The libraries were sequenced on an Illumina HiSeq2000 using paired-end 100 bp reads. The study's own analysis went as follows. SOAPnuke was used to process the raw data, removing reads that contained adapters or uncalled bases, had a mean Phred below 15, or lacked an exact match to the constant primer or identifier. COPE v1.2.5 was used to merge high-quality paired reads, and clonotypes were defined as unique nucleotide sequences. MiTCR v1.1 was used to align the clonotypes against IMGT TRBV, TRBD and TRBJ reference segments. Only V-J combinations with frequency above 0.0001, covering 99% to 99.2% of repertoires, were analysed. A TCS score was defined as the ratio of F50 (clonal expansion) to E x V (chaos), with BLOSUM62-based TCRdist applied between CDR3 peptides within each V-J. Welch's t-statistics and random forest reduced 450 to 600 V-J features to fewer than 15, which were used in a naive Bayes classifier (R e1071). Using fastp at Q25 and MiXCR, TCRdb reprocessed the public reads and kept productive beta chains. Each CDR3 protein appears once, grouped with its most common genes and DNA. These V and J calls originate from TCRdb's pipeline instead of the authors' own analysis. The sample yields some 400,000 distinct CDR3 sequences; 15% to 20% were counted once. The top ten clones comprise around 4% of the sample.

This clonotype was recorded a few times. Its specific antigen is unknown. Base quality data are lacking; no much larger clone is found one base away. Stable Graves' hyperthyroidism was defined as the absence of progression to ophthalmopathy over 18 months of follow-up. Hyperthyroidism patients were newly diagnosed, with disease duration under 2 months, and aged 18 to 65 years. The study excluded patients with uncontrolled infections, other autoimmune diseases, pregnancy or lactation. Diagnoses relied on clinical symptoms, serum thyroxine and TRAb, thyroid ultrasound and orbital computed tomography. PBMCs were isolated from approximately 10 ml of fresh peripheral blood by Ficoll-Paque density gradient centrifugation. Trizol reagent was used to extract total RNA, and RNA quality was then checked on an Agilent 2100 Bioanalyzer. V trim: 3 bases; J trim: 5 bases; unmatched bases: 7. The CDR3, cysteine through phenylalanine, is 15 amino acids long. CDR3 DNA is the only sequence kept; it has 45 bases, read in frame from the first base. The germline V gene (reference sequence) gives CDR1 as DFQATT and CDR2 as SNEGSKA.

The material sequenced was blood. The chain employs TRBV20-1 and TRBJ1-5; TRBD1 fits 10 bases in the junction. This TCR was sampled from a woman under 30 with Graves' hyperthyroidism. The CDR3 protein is CSARDRTGGHQPQHF. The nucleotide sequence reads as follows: TGCAGTGCTAGGGACCGGACAGGGGGTCATCAGCCCCAGCATTTT.